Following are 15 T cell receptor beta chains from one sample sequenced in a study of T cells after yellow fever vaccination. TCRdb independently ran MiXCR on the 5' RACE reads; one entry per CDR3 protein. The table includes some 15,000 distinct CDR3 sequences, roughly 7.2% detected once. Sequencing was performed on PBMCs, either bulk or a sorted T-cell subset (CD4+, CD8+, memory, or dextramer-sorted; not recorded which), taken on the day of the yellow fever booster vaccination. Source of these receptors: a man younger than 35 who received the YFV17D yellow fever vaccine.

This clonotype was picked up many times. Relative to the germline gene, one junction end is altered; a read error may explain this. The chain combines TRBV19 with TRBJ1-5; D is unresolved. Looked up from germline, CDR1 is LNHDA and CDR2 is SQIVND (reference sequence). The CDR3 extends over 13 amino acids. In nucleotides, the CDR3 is TGTGCCAGTAGTATAGATCGCAAGCAGCCCCAGCATTTT. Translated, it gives CASSIDRKQPQHF.

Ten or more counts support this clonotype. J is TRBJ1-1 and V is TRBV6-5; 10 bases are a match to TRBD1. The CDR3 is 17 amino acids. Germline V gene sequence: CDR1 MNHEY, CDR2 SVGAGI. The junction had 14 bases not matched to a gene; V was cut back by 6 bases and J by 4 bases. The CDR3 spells CASRVTGGSGWVTEAFF. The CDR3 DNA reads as TGTGCCAGCAGAGTGACAGGGGGCTCGGGTTGGGTCACTGAAGCTTTCTTT.

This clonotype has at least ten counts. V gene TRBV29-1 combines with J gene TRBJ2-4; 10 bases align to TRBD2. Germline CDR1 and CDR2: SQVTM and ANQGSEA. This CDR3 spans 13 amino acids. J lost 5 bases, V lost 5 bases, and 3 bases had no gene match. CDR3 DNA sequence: TGCAGCGTTTCTAGCGGGGGAGAAAACATTCAGTACTTC. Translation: CSVSSGGENIQYF.

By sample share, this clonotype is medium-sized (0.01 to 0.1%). The CDR3 DNA sequence: TGCGCCAGCAGCTTGGGACAGGTAACCGGGACAGATACGCAGTATTTT. Protein product: CASSLGQVTGTDTQYF. This rearrangement joins TRBV5-1 to TRBJ2-3; D is possibly TRBD1 (6 bases). Per germline, CDR1 SGHRS and CDR2 YFSETQ. This CDR3 comprises 16 residues. V was cut by 0 bases and J by 3 bases, with 14 bases left in between.

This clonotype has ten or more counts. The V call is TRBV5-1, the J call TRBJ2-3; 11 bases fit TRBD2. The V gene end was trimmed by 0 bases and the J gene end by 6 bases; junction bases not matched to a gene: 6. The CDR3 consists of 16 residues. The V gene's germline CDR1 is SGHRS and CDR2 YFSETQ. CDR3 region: CASSLALAGGLDTQYF. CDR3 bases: TGCGCCAGCAGCTTGGCCCTAGCGGGGGGCCTGGATACGCAGTATTTT.

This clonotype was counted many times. Here the CDR3 reads CATSVTDSTGNTIYF. CDR3 nucleotides: TGTGCCACCAGTGTCACAGACTCCACTGGAAACACCATATATTTT. The chain links TRBV24-1 to TRBJ1-3; D is uncertain. The germline V and J ends were trimmed by 5 bases and 2 bases, with 12 bases remaining between them. The CDR3 contains 15 residues. Germline values: CDR1 KGHDR, CDR2 SFDVKD.

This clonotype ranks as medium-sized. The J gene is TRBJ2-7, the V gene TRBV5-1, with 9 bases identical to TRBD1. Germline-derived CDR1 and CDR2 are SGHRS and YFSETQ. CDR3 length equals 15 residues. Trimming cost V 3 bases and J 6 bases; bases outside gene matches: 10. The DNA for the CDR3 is TGCGCCAGCAGCTCGTCACCGGGACAGGGATCCGAGCAGTACTTC. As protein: CASSSSPGQGSEQYF.

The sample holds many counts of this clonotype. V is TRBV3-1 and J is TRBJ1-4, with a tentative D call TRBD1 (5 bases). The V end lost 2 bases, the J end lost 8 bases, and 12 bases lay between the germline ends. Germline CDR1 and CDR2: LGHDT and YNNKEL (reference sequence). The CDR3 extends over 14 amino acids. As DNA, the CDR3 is TGTGCCAGCAGCCAACGACGGGACCAGGAAAAACTGTTTTTT. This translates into CASSQRRDQEKLFF. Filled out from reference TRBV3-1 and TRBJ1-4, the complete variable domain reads DTAVSQTPKYLVTQMGNDKSIKCEQNLGHDTMYWYKQDSKKFLKIMFSYNNKELIINETVPNRFSPKSPDKAHLNLHINSLELGDSAVYFCASSQRRDQEKLFFGSGTQLSVL.

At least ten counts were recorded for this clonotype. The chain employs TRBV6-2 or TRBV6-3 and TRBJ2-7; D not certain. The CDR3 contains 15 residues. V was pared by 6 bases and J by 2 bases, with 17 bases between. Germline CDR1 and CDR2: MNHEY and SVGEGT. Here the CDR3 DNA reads TGTGCCAGCAGCCCAGCACCCGGAACAGCCTACGAGCAGTACGTC. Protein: CASSPAPGTAYEQYV.

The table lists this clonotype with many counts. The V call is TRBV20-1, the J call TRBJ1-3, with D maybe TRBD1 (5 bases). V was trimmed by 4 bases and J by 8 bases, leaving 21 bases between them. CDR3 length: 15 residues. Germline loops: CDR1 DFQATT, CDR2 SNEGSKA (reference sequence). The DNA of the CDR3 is TGCAGTGCTATCACGCCGGGACCCTCCGGGGACACCATATATTTT. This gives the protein CSAITPGPSGDTIYF.

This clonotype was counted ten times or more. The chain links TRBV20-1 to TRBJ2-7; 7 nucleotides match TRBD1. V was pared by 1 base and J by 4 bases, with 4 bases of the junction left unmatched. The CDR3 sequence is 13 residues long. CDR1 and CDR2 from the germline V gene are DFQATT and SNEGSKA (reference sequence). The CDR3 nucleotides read TGCAGTGCTAGAGCTACAGGGGTTTACGAGCAGTACGTC. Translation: CSARATGVYEQYV.

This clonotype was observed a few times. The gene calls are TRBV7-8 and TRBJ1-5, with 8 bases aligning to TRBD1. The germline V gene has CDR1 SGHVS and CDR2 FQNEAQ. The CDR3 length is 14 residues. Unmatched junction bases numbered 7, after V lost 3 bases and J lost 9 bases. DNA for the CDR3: TGTGCCAGCAGCTTGGACAGGGACCTCCGGCCCCAGCATTTT. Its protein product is CASSLDRDLRPQHF.

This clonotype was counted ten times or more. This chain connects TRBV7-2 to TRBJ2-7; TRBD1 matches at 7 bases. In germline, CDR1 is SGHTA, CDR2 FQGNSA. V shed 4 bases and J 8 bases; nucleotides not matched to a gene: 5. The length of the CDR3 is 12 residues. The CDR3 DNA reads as TGTGCCAGCAGCTCGGGACAGACCAAGCAGTACTTC. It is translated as CASSSGQTKQYF. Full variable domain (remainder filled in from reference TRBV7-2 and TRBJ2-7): GAGVSQSPSNKVTEKGKDVELRCDPISGHTALYWYRQSLGQGLEFLIYFQGNSAPDKSGLPSDRFSAERTGGSVSTLTIQRTQQEDSAVYLCASSSGQTKQYFGPGTRLTVT.

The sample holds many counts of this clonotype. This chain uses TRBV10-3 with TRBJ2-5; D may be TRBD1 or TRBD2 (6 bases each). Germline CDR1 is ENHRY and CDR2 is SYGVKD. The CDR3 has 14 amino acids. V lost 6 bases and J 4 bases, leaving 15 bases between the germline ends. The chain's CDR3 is CAISEGEVRETQYF. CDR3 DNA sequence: TGTGCCATCAGCGAGGGGGAGGTTCGAGAGACCCAGTACTTC.

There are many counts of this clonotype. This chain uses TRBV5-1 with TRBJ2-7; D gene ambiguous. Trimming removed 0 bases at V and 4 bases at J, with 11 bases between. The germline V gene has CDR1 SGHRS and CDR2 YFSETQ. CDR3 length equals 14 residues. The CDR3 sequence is CASSLAVGIYEQYF. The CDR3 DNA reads TGCGCCAGCAGCTTGGCCGTGGGGATTTACGAGCAGTACTTC. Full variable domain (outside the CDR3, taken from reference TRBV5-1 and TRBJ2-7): KAGVTQTPRYLIKTRGQQVTLSCSPISGHRSVSWYQQTPGQGLQFLFEYFSETQRNKGNFPGRFSGRQFSNSRSEMNVSTLELGDSALYLCASSLAVGIYEQYFGPGTRLTVT.